These 7 T cell receptor beta chains came from one sample sequenced in a study of T-cell reconstitution after alpha-beta-depleted transplantation in children. Unique molecular identifiers were used to barcode this TCRbeta library. Each CDR3 protein gets one entry after TCRdb re-called the PCR reads with MiXCR. The sample comprises about 600,000 distinct CDR3 sequences, under 25% of which are singletons, and about 14% rests with the top ten. The sequencing here drew on PBMCs, mostly from graft donor cells, taken 360 days after TCRalphabeta/CD19-depleted stem cell transplant. These receptors all stem from a boy under two years old who had a stem cell transplant for acute myeloid leukemia, so the T cells may come from the graft donor.

The table lists this clonotype with many counts. J is TRBJ2-3 and V is TRBV7-2; 9 bases fit TRBD1. With V trimmed by 2 bases and J by 6 bases, 3 bases remained unmatched. The CDR3 contains 14 residues. Germline V gene sequence: CDR1 SGHTA, CDR2 FQGNSA. CDR3 coding DNA: TGTGCCAGCAGCTTATACAGGGGGCGGGATACGCAGTATTTT. Translation gives CASSLYRGRDTQYF.

This clonotype occurred many times. CDR3 sequence (DNA): TGCAGTGCGCTTGGCGGGGGGCGGATAAACTACGAGCAGTACTTC. Amino acid sequence: CSALGGGRINYEQYF. The V call is TRBV20-1, the J call TRBJ2-7, with 8 bases fitting TRBD2. The V segment lost 6 bases and the J segment 3 bases; nucleotides outside the gene matches: 13. Germline CDR1 and CDR2: DFQATT and SNEGSKA (reference sequence). The CDR3 loop spans 15 amino acids.

This clonotype was recorded at least ten times. J is TRBJ2-7 and V is TRBV20-1; weak D call: TRBD1 (5 bases). V shed 5 bases and J shed 3 bases, with 14 bases lying between them. This CDR3 spans 13 amino acids. Germline-derived CDR1 and CDR2 are DFQATT and SNEGSKA (reference sequence). The CDR3 protein is CSARRQGYYEQYV. CDR3 sequence (DNA): TGCAGTGCTCGAAGGCAGGGATACTACGAGCAGTACGTC.

A single count supports this clonotype. The chain couples TRBV21-1 to TRBJ2-1. TRBV21-1 is a documented pseudogene. The CDR3 contains 15 residues. DNA for the CDR3: TGTGCCAGCAGCCGTGGGAGCAGCTCCTACAATGAGCAGTTCTTC. Translation: CASSRGSSSYNEQFF.

This clonotype came up a few times. The chain employs TRBV12-3 or TRBV12-4 and TRBJ2-1; TRBD2 is a possible D gene (6 bases). CDR3 length: 16 amino acids. Trimming took off 4 bases at V and 1 base at J, with 14 bases between the two ends. The CDR3 loop is CASSYVLAFSYNEQFF. The CDR3 coding sequence is TGTGCCAGCAGTTACGTTCTAGCGTTTTCCTACAATGAGCAGTTCTTC.

This clonotype was seen only a few times. The V and J genes are TRBV18 and TRBJ1-2; D is ambiguous. V shed 2 bases and J shed 4 bases, with 5 bases lying between them. Germline CDR1 is KGHSH and CDR2 is LQKENI. CDR3 length: 12 residues. The CDR3 nucleotides are TGTGCCAGCTCACCAAAAATCTATGGCTACACCTTC. Translation gives CASSPKIYGYTF.

This clonotype was picked up many times. The V gene is TRBV12-3 or TRBV12-4, the J gene TRBJ2-1; 7 bases line up with TRBD1. V lost 5 bases, J lost 3 bases, and 4 bases stayed unmatched. The CDR3 is 14 residues long. CDR3 sequence reads: CASSRTGGYNEQFF. The DNA of the CDR3 is TGTGCCAGCAGTCGGACAGGAGGCTACAATGAGCAGTTCTTC.